The 28 T cell receptor beta chains listed next were all sequenced from one sample in a study of CD8+CD57+ T cells in acquired aplastic anemia. TCR beta VDJ and CDR3 were profiled, and genomic DNA was the template. MiXCR, run by TCRdb on the reads, gives a single entry per CDR3 protein. The repertoire has under 150,000 distinct CDR3 sequences, 41% of them found once; the top ten carry roughly 8.1%. The sequenced sample consisted of sorted CD4+, CD8+, or CD8+CD57+ T cells (not recorded which) from PBMCs. The receptors here all came from a human donor in good health, serving as a control.

This clonotype was seen ten or more times. The chain has TRBV2 and TRBJ1-5; no clear D gene. V dropped 8 bases and J dropped 3 bases, with 14 bases sitting between them. The CDR3 length is 14 residues. In germline, CDR1 is SNHLY, CDR2 FYNNEI. The CDR3 here is CASSSRVTNQPQHF. CDR3 coding DNA: TGTGCCAGCTCCTCCCGGGTTACCAATCAGCCCCAGCATTTT.

The chain links TRBV29-1 to TRBJ2-1; D gene uncertain. The V end was cut by 6 bases, the J end by 0 bases, with 9 bases between. Germline V gene data show CDR1 as SQVTM and CDR2 as ANQGSEA. The CDR3 totals 13 residues. The CDR3: CSVGWLSYNEQFF. The CDR3 DNA is TGCAGCGTAGGGTGGCTCTCCTACAATGAGCAGTTCTTC.

This sequence joins TRBV10-2 and TRBJ2-7; TRBD1 matches 9 bases. The CDR3 length is 13 residues. Germline CDR1 WSHSY, CDR2 SAAADI. V trimming: 8 bases; J trimming: 3 bases; junction bases outside the gene matches: 5. The CDR3 sequence: CASERDRDYEQYF. CDR3 sequence (DNA): TGCGCCAGCGAAAGGGACAGGGACTACGAGCAGTACTTC.

The sample holds many counts of this clonotype. The CDR3 sequence is CASSPGLAGTDTQYF. The CDR3 bases are TGTGCCAGCTCACCAGGGCTAGCGGGAACAGATACGCAGTATTTT. The chain joins TRBV18 to TRBJ2-3; 9 bases are a match to TRBD2. The CDR3 has 15 residues. From germline, CDR1 is KGHSH and CDR2 LQKENI. With V trimmed by 2 bases and J by 3 bases, 3 bases remained unmatched.

The V call is TRBV3-1, the J call TRBJ2-1; the D gene is possibly TRBD1 (5 bases). The CDR3 is made up of 15 amino acids. Germline V gene data show CDR1 as LGHDT and CDR2 as YNNKEL (reference sequence). V was cut by 1 base and J by 3 bases, with 10 bases left in between. The CDR3 region has the DNA TGTGCCAGCAGCCAAGGCTGGGGCCGCTACAATGAGCAGTTCTTC. Residues: CASSQGWGRYNEQFF.

Details on this clonotype: Its ends do not fully match the called genes, so a read error is possible. V gene TRBV2 combines with J gene TRBJ1-4; tentatively, D is TRBD1 (5 bases). Germline assignment: CDR1 SNHLY and CDR2 FYNNEI. This CDR3 is built from 14 residues. This chain's CDR3 is CASSEQGGDGKPFF. DNA for the CDR3: TGTGCCAGCAGTGAACAGGGCGGGGATGGAAAACCGTTTTTT.

This sequence joins TRBV7-9 and TRBJ2-1; no definite D call. The CDR3 contains 9 residues. The ends were cut back, 4 bases at V and 13 bases at J, with 5 bases in the middle. The germline V gene encodes CDR1 SEHNR and CDR2 FQNEAQ (reference sequence). As DNA, the CDR3 is TGTGCCAGCAGCTCCAGCCAGTTCTTC. Residues: CASSSSQFF.

This chain connects TRBV19 to TRBJ1-1, with TRBD1 as a possible D gene (5 bases). V was shortened by 2 bases and J by 4 bases, with 17 bases between the two germline ends. CDR1 and CDR2 (germline): LNHDA, SQIVND (reference sequence). The CDR3 sequence is 16 residues long. The CDR3 loop is CASSISGTLTATEAFF. The CDR3 DNA reads as TGTGCCAGTAGTATATCCGGGACCCTAACCGCCACTGAAGCTTTCTTT.

The J gene is TRBJ2-7, the V gene TRBV15, with D unresolved. V was pared by 5 bases and J by 6 bases, with 17 bases between. Germline assignment: CDR1 LNHNV and CDR2 YYDKDF (reference sequence). This CDR3 is built from 14 residues. CDR3 DNA sequence: TGTGCCACCAGCCGTGGAGCCGGCGCAGCCGAGCAGTACTTC. This codes for CATSRGAGAAEQYF.

As to this clonotype: This clone may be a read error of a much larger clone one base away. The chain joins TRBV2 to TRBJ2-3; D is undetermined. This CDR3 region has 11 residues. Germline loops: CDR1 SNHLY, CDR2 FYNNEI. The V gene lost 8 bases and the J gene lost 5 bases, with 8 bases spanning the gap. CDR3 in DNA: TGTGCCAGCTCACCGGTAGATACGCAGTATTTT. Protein sequence: CASSPVDTQYF.

This clonotype was observed at least ten times. The chain joins TRBV4-2 to TRBJ2-1, with 13 bases that match TRBD2. From germline, CDR1 is LGHNA and CDR2 YNFKEQ. There are 16 residues in the CDR3. The J segment lost 8 bases and the V segment lost 4 bases, leaving 8 bases of the junction unmatched. CDR3 DNA: TGTGCCAGCAGCCTTGGGACTAGCGGGGCAATGGATGAGCAGTTCTTC. Encoded protein: CASSLGTSGAMDEQFF.

The chain is built from TRBV7-9 and TRBJ1-1; D is unresolved. CDR1 SEHNR and CDR2 FQNEAQ come from the germline V gene (reference sequence). The CDR3 totals 15 residues. Between the trimmed V and J ends, which lost 1 base and 3 bases, there was a span of 12 bases. CDR3 sequence (DNA): TGTGCCAGCAGCTTAGTTGGTCGGGTGCACACTGAAGCTTTCTTT. It specifies CASSLVGRVHTEAFF.

This clonotype has ten or more counts. This chain uses TRBV11-2 with TRBJ2-3; TRBD2 is a possible D gene (6 bases). Trimming removed 0 bases from V and 5 bases from J, with 12 bases in between. Germline V gene data show CDR1 as SGHAT and CDR2 as FQNNGV. The CDR3 length is 15 residues. CDR3 amino acids: CASSLDRLARDTQYF. The CDR3 DNA reads TGTGCCAGCAGCTTAGATAGGCTAGCGAGAGATACGCAGTATTTT.

The chain recombines TRBV4-2 with TRBJ2-1; either TRBD1 or TRBD2 may fit D (5 bases each). The CDR3 sequence is 15 residues long. Germline loops: CDR1 LGHNA, CDR2 YNFKEQ. The V gene lost 4 bases and the J gene lost 4 bases, with 14 bases spanning the gap. CDR3 region: CASSPRDEGYNEQFF. Here the CDR3 DNA reads TGTGCCAGCAGCCCCCGGGACGAAGGTTACAATGAGCAGTTCTTC.

At least ten counts were recorded for this clonotype. The chain couples TRBV7-2 to TRBJ1-6; 8 positions match TRBD1. This CDR3 region has 14 residues. CDR1 and CDR2 from the germline V gene are SGHTA and FQGNSA. J was trimmed by 7 bases and V by 3 bases; bases with no gene match: 2. The CDR3 coding sequence is TGTGCCAGCAGCTTCGGACAGGGCAATTCACCCCTCCACTTT. The encoded protein is CASSFGQGNSPLHF.

This clonotype was recorded many times. The CDR3 DNA reads TGTGCCAGCAGCTTAGCAGGGGGAGTCTCCTACAATGAGCAGTTCTTC. This sequence encodes CASSLAGGVSYNEQFF. J is TRBJ2-1 and V is TRBV5-4; 7 bases match TRBD1. Germline CDR1 and CDR2: SGHNT and YYREEE (reference sequence). With V trimmed by 2 bases and J by 0 bases, 5 bases remained unmatched. This CDR3 has 16 amino acids.

This clonotype was counted a single time. The chain couples TRBV12-3 or TRBV12-4 to TRBJ2-1; D is possibly TRBD1 (6 bases). The CDR3 sequence is 15 residues long. Trimming pared 5 bases from V and 3 bases from J, leaving 14 bases between. For the CDR3, the DNA is TGTGCCAGCAGTGAAGCAGGGGCGATCTACAATGAGCAGTTCTTC. Amino acid sequence: CASSEAGAIYNEQFF.

The genes are TRBV20-1 and TRBJ2-1, with D perhaps matching TRBD1 or TRBD2 (5 bases each). Trimming took 5 bases from V and 5 from J, leaving 13 bases between them. This CDR3 has 13 amino acids. Germline-derived CDR1 and CDR2 are DFQATT and SNEGSKA (reference sequence). CDR3 amino acids: CSARPGPHNEQFF. The CDR3, as DNA: TGCAGTGCTCGGCCGGGACCGCACAATGAGCAGTTCTTC.

In this sample, this clonotype turned up a few times. Just one base apart from a much larger clone, this may be a read error. The chain recombines TRBV12-3 or TRBV12-4 with TRBJ1-2; unclear D gene. The CDR3 runs 12 residues. Here the CDR3 reads CASSGEGFGFTF. In DNA, the CDR3 is TGTGCCAGCAGCGGCGAGGGATTTGGCTTCACCTTC.

This clonotype occurred many times. This chain joins TRBV9 and TRBJ1-6, with D unclear. The CDR3 runs 15 residues. The V and J ends lost 0 bases and 7 bases respectively, with 11 bases between them. The germline V gene has CDR1 SGDLS and CDR2 YYNGEE. The CDR3 loop reads CASSVADIRNSPLHF. CDR3 in DNA: TGTGCCAGCAGCGTAGCTGACATCCGAAATTCACCCCTCCACTTT.

In this sample, this clonotype turned up a few times. Its ends do not fully match the called genes, so a read error is possible. V usage is TRBV18 and J usage is TRBJ2-2; 10 nucleotides match TRBD2. This CDR3 region has 15 residues. Germline-derived CDR1 and CDR2 are KGHSH and LQKENI. The chain's CDR3 is CASSPLSMTSGQLFF. DNA of the CDR3: TGTGCCAGCTCACCACTATCCATGACTAGCGGGCAGCTGTTTTTT.

This clonotype was seen repeatedly, ten times or more. J is TRBJ2-2 and V is TRBV5-1; tentative D call: TRBD2 (6 bases). Germline CDR1 SGHRS, CDR2 YFSETQ. The CDR3 length is 15 residues. V was pared by 1 base and J by 5 bases, with 12 bases between. This CDR3 reads CASSLRFGGTGELFF. Here the CDR3 DNA reads TGCGCCAGCAGCTTGCGGTTCGGGGGTACCGGGGAGCTGTTTTTT. The variable domain in full, with the rest retrieved from reference TRBV5-1 and TRBJ2-2, is KAGVTQTPRYLIKTRGQQVTLSCSPISGHRSVSWYQQTPGQGLQFLFEYFSETQRNKGNFPGRFSGRQFSNSRSEMNVSTLELGDSALYLCASSLRFGGTGELFFGEGSRLTVL.

At least ten counts were recorded for this clonotype. The chain employs TRBV16 and TRBJ2-4; the D is unclear. Trimming took 4 bases from V and 1 from J, leaving 14 bases between them. The CDR3 has 16 amino acids. Germline V CDR1 and CDR2: KGHSY, FQNENV. In DNA form, the CDR3 reads TGTGCCAGCAGCCGCCCAGGACGGTGGGCCAAAAACATTCAGTACTTC. This gives the protein CASSRPGRWAKNIQYF.

Ten or more counts support this clonotype. The V call is TRBV20-1, the J call TRBJ2-3; D may match TRBD1 or TRBD2 (5 bases each). This CDR3 has 15 amino acids. The germline V gene has CDR1 DFQATT and CDR2 SNEGSKA (reference sequence). The V end was cut by 1 base, the J end by 1 base, with 12 bases between. The CDR3 nucleotides are TGCAGTGCTAGAGGCCGGGACCCAGGCACAGATACGCAGTATTTT. Protein sequence: CSARGRDPGTDTQYF.

In nucleotides, the CDR3 is TGTGCCAGCAGTTCTAGCGGGACTTGGGGAGGGACCCAGTACTTC. Amino acid sequence: CASSSSGTWGGTQYF. This chain links TRBV7-3 with TRBJ2-5, with TRBD2 identical over 9 bases. CDR1 is SGHTA and CDR2 is FQGTGA in the germline V gene. V shed 6 bases, J shed 7 bases, and the junction held 12 bases outside the gene matches. CDR3 length: 15 amino acids.

The chain joins TRBV29-1 to TRBJ1-2; D might be TRBD1 (5 bases). The CDR3 extends over 13 amino acids. Germline V gives CDR1 SQVTM, CDR2 ANQGSEA. V was clipped by 0 bases and J by 9 bases, with 14 bases between them. The CDR3 nucleotides read TGCAGCGTTGAAGAGCGGACATTTTTTCGCTACACCTTC. Its protein is CSVEERTFFRYTF.

The gene calls are TRBV2 and TRBJ1-3, with 7 bases lining up with TRBD1. Germline V gene lookup returns CDR1 SNHLY and CDR2 FYNNEI. J gave up 0 bases and V 5 bases, and 7 bases lay outside the gene matches. This CDR3 is 16 amino acids long. CDR3 DNA: TGTGCCAGCAGTTTGGGACAGCTCTACTCTGGAAACACCATATATTTT. Its protein product is CASSLGQLYSGNTIYF. The full variable domain, rest sourced from reference TRBV2 and TRBJ1-3, is EPEVTQTPSHQVTQMGQEVILRCVPISNHLYFYWYRQILGQKVEFLVSFYNNEISEKSEIFDDQFSVERPDGSNFTLKIRSTKLEDSAMYFCASSLGQLYSGNTIYFGEGSWLTVV.

This rearrangement joins TRBV29-1 to TRBJ2-3, with D hard to call. Germline CDR1 SQVTM, CDR2 ANQGSEA. The CDR3 loop spans 11 amino acids. V was shortened by 4 bases and J by 6 bases, with 8 bases between the two germline ends. In nucleotides, the CDR3 is TGCAGCGTTGTTTTAGTGGATACGCAGTATTTT. Its protein product is CSVVLVDTQYF.